Each of the 25 T cell receptor beta chains below was sequenced from the same sample in a study of CD8+CD57+ T cells in acquired aplastic anemia. Those patients picked for sequencing had displayed CD8+CD57+ cell expansion on flow cytometry. Researchers used genomic DNA as the template to profile TCR beta VDJ and CDR3. TCRdb independently ran MiXCR on the reads; one entry per CDR3 protein. The repertoire holds 150,000 to 200,000 distinct CDR3 sequences, with 40% to 50% as singletons. Source material: sorted CD4+, CD8+, or CD8+CD57+ T cells (not recorded which) from PBMCs. These receptors were collected from a human donor with aplastic anemia.

This clonotype was seen many times. The CDR3 DNA follows: TGTGCCAGCAGCGAGGACAGTGGAAAGGGTTTGCTCAACACTGAAGCTTTCTTT. Translation gives CASSEDSGKGLLNTEAFF. The V and J genes are TRBV7-3 and TRBJ1-1; TRBD1 is a possible D gene (6 bases). CDR3 length: 18 residues. CDR1 is SGHTA, CDR2 FQGTGA, per germline. Trimming cost V 5 bases and J 2 bases, with 24 bases left between them.

The sample holds one count of this clonotype. Possible read error: a much larger clone is one base away. This chain links TRBV12-3 or TRBV12-4 with TRBJ2-1; D possibly matches TRBD1 or TRBD2 (6 bases each). V lost 0 bases to trimming and J lost 6 bases, with 9 bases between them. The CDR3 covers 14 residues. CDR3 residues: CASSLAEGGNEQFF. CDR3 DNA: TGTGCCAGCAGTTTAGCGGAGGGGGGCAATGAGCAGTTCTTC.

CDR3 residues: CATSDLLQAQGELFF. CDR3 nucleotide sequence: TGTGCCACCAGTGATTTGCTACAGGCCCAAGGGGAGCTGTTTTTT. The J gene is TRBJ2-2, the V gene TRBV24-1, with a tentative D call TRBD1 (5 bases). Trimming removed 0 bases from V and 8 bases from J, with 12 bases in between. Per the germline V gene, CDR1 is KGHDR and CDR2 is SFDVKD. There are 15 residues in the CDR3.

The V and J genes are TRBV13 and TRBJ2-3; 10 bases fit TRBD2. In germline, CDR1 is PRHDT, CDR2 FYEKMQ (reference sequence). The ends lost 5 bases at V and 8 bases at J; junction bases unmatched: 7. CDR3 length: 14 residues. CDR3 loop: CASSQSLAGATQYF. The CDR3 DNA reads TGTGCCAGCAGCCAGTCCCTAGCGGGAGCTACGCAGTATTTT.

This chain connects TRBV19 to TRBJ1-2; 8 positions agree with TRBD1. Germline lookup yields CDR1 LNHDA and CDR2 SQIVND (reference sequence). This CDR3 comprises 14 residues. The ends lost 11 bases at V and 5 bases at J; junction bases unmatched: 13. The CDR3 region is CASAQDRGLYGYTF. CDR3 DNA sequence: TGTGCCTCCGCCCAAGACAGGGGACTTTATGGCTACACCTTC.

This clonotype was observed many times. V gene TRBV20-1 combines with J gene TRBJ2-1, with D tentatively TRBD1 or TRBD2 (5 bases each). The CDR3 runs 13 residues. From germline, CDR1 is DFQATT and CDR2 SNEGSKA (reference sequence). The V and J ends lost 1 base and 7 bases respectively, with 11 bases between them. CDR3 in amino acids: CSARGGRLNEQFF. The CDR3 DNA reads as TGCAGTGCTAGAGGGGGACGCCTAAATGAGCAGTTCTTC.

This clonotype was detected many times. This chain joins TRBV4-2 and TRBJ2-1; 7 bases are a match to TRBD1. The trim removed 4 bases at V and 9 bases at J, leaving 12 bases unmatched. The V gene's germline CDR1 is LGHNA and CDR2 YNFKEQ. This CDR3 region has 15 residues. As DNA, the CDR3 is TGTGCCAGCAGCCCGAAATCCGACAGGGTAACTGAGCAGTTCTTC. Its translation: CASSPKSDRVTEQFF.

In its sample, this clonotype was seen many times. This sequence joins TRBV6-1 and TRBJ2-7; TRBD2 aligns across 7 bases. In germline, CDR1 is MNHNS, CDR2 SASEGT. Germline trimming cut 7 bases from V and 9 bases from J; bases unmatched to any gene: 9. This CDR3 has 12 amino acids. CDR3: CASTQGGNRQYF. The DNA for the CDR3 is TGTGCCAGCACCCAGGGAGGGAACCGGCAGTACTTC.

The V and J genes are TRBV25-1 and TRBJ2-1, with D perhaps matching TRBD2 (6 bases). The CDR3 runs to 14 residues. Deletions cut 5 bases from V and 8 bases from J, with 16 bases between. Germline-derived CDR1 and CDR2 are MGHDK and SYGVNS. The CDR3 DNA reads as TGTGCCAGCAGTCCGGGGGACCTCTCCTATGAGCAGTTCTTC. Translation gives CASSPGDLSYEQFF.

This clonotype came up many times. The rearrangement uses TRBV12-3 or TRBV12-4 and TRBJ2-3, with no clear D. This CDR3 has 12 residues. Trimming left V 5 bases short and J 5 bases short, with 8 bases between. CDR3: CASSLWGDTQYF. The CDR3, as DNA: TGTGCCAGCAGTCTCTGGGGAGATACGCAGTATTTT.

The rearrangement links TRBV6-1 to TRBJ1-4; D perhaps matches TRBD1 (5 bases). CDR3 length: 19 residues. Trimming removed 2 bases from V and 0 bases from J, with 19 bases in between. Germline values: CDR1 MNHNS, CDR2 SASEGT. As DNA, the CDR3 is TGTGCCAGCAGTGAAAGGAGGGGAGGCTTCCCTGCAACTAATGAAAAACTGTTTTTT. This sequence encodes CASSERRGGFPATNEKLFF.

The chain is built from TRBV10-3 and TRBJ2-1, with D possibly being TRBD1 (5 bases). V was pared by 4 bases and J by 3 bases, with 13 bases between. CDR1 and CDR2 (germline): ENHRY, SYGVKD. The CDR3 is 15 residues long. The DNA of the CDR3 is TGTGCCATCAGTGCTAAAGGGGCCCTCTACAATGAGCAGTTCTTC. This codes for CAISAKGALYNEQFF.

This clonotype was recorded many times. The chain is built from TRBV11-2 and TRBJ2-5; D is possibly TRBD2 (5 bases). The CDR3 covers 14 residues. V shed 4 bases and J shed 5 bases, with 14 bases lying between them. Germline V gene lookup returns CDR1 SGHAT and CDR2 FQNNGV. CDR3 in amino acids: CASSSTGIRETQYF. CDR3 in DNA: TGTGCCAGCAGCTCGACCGGGATAAGGGAGACCCAGTACTTC. The whole variable domain, remainder taken from reference TRBV11-2 and TRBJ2-5, is EAGVAQSPRYKIIEKRQSVAFWCNPISGHATLYWYQQILGQGPKLLIQFQNNGVVDDSQLPKDRFSAERLKGVDSTLKIQPAKLEDSAVYLCASSSTGIRETQYFGPGTRLLVL.

Note on this clonotype: A much bigger clone sits one base away, suggesting this may be a read error. J is TRBJ1-1 and V is TRBV19; D may be TRBD1 (6 bases). Germline CDR1 and CDR2: LNHDA and SQIVND (reference sequence). V lost 5 bases to trimming and J lost 3 bases, with 19 bases between them. CDR3 length: 16 residues. Written as DNA, the CDR3 is TGTGCCAGTAGTTCAGAAGGGGGGGCTATGGACACTGAAGCTTTCTTT. Translation gives CASSSEGGAMDTEAFF. Looking up the rest from reference TRBV19 and TRBJ1-1 gives the full variable domain: DGGITQSPKYLFRKEGQNVTLSCEQNLNHDAMYWYRQDPGQGLRLIYYSQIVNDFQKGDIAEGYSVSREKKESFPLTVTSAQKNPTAFYLCASSSEGGAMDTEAFFGQGTRLTVV.

This chain links TRBV5-6 with TRBJ2-2; D unclear. The length of the CDR3 is 12 residues. Germline V CDR1 and CDR2: SGHDT, YYEEEE. V lost 10 bases and J lost 0, with 7 bases in between. The CDR3, as DNA: TGTGCCGGCACATCGAACACCGGGGAGCTGTTTTTT. This sequence encodes CAGTSNTGELFF.

The chain is built from TRBV3-1 and TRBJ2-5, with 10 nucleotides matching TRBD2. The CDR3 is made up of 16 amino acids. J gave up 5 bases and V 0 bases, and 6 bases lay outside the gene matches. CDR1 and CDR2 (germline): LGHDT, YNNKEL (reference sequence). In DNA form, the CDR3 reads TGTGCCAGCAGCCAAGACCCTAGCGGGAGCGGGGAGACCCAGTACTTC. The encoded protein is CASSQDPSGSGETQYF.

This clonotype appeared many times. The chain links TRBV5-1 to TRBJ2-2, with D unresolved. Between the trimmed V and J ends, which lost 1 base and 4 bases, there was a span of 14 bases. CDR1 is SGHRS and CDR2 is YFSETQ in the germline V gene. This CDR3 is built from 16 residues. CDR3 sequence: CASSLRSHATTGELFF. The CDR3 DNA reads TGCGCCAGCAGCTTGAGGTCCCACGCGACCACCGGGGAGCTGTTTTTT.

With respect to this clonotype: A read error may explain this, as a much larger clone is one base away. This chain links TRBV9 with TRBJ2-3; D ambiguous. The CDR3 loop spans 16 amino acids. The germline gives CDR1 SGDLS, CDR2 YYNGEE. With 0 bases removed from V and 3 bases from J, the gap between germline ends came to 14 bases. CDR3 protein: CASSVDEAGPTDTQYF. The CDR3 DNA is TGTGCCAGCAGCGTAGACGAGGCAGGCCCAACAGATACGCAGTATTTT.

Turning to this clonotype: A much larger clone lies a single base off, so this may be a read error. The V gene is TRBV9, the J gene TRBJ2-3; 7 bases line up with TRBD2. Trimming at V came to 4 bases and at J to 2 bases, leaving 10 bases not matched to a gene. The CDR3 has 16 amino acids. In germline, CDR1 is SGDLS, CDR2 YYNGEE. CDR3 sequence (DNA): TGTGCCAGCAGCCGAATTATGGGGGGGACCACAGATACGCAGTATTTT. It is translated as CASSRIMGGTTDTQYF.

The chain has TRBV29-1 and TRBJ1-5; 12 bases fit TRBD1. After removal of 8 bases from V and 6 bases from J, the junction contained 8 bases not matched to a gene. The CDR3 consists of 14 residues. The germline gives CDR1 SQVTM, CDR2 ANQGSEA. CDR3 region: CSTSGTGGRQPQHF. CDR3 in DNA: TGCAGCACCTCCGGGACAGGGGGCCGTCAGCCCCAGCATTTT.

The rearrangement uses TRBV11-1 and TRBJ1-1; D remains unclear. Trimming removed 8 bases at V and 1 base at J, with 11 bases between. The CDR3 is 13 amino acids. Germline CDR1 reads SGHAT; CDR2 reads FQDESV (reference sequence). The CDR3 region is CASELQPNTEAFF. DNA of the CDR3: TGTGCCAGCGAACTTCAGCCGAACACTGAAGCTTTCTTT.

The rearrangement links TRBV3-1 to TRBJ2-3, with 9 bases identical to TRBD2. The trim removed 1 base at V and 8 bases at J, leaving 7 bases unmatched. Germline V gene sequence: CDR1 LGHDT, CDR2 YNNKEL (reference sequence). The CDR3 covers 15 residues. Here the CDR3 reads CASSQGLADQGTQYF. The CDR3, as DNA: TGTGCCAGCAGCCAAGGACTAGCGGATCAAGGTACGCAGTATTTT.

This chain links TRBV28 with TRBJ2-1; D call uncertain. Germline V gene sequence: CDR1 MDHEN, CDR2 SYDVKM. Trimming shortened V by 6 bases and J by 8 bases, and 11 bases separated the two germline ends. This CDR3 is 12 amino acids long. In DNA form, the CDR3 reads TGTGCCAGCAGCCCAAGTAGGCATGAGCAGTTCTTC. Residues: CASSPSRHEQFF.

V and J are TRBV15 and TRBJ2-7; 8 bases are shared with TRBD1. Germline assignment: CDR1 LNHNV and CDR2 YYDKDF (reference sequence). V was pared by 1 base and J by 3 bases, with 5 bases of the junction left unmatched. The CDR3 contains 15 residues. The chain's CDR3 is CATSRGGTGFYEQYF. DNA for the CDR3: TGTGCCACCAGCAGAGGTGGGACAGGCTTCTACGAGCAGTACTTC.

This sequence joins TRBV10-3 and TRBJ2-2; 9 bases match TRBD1. After removal of 2 bases from V and 2 bases from J, the junction contained 3 bases not matched to a gene. Germline values: CDR1 ENHRY, CDR2 SYGVKD. This CDR3 is 16 amino acids long. This CDR3 reads CAISEGTGSNTGELFF. Here the CDR3 DNA reads TGTGCCATCAGTGAGGGGACAGGGTCTAACACCGGGGAGCTGTTTTTT.